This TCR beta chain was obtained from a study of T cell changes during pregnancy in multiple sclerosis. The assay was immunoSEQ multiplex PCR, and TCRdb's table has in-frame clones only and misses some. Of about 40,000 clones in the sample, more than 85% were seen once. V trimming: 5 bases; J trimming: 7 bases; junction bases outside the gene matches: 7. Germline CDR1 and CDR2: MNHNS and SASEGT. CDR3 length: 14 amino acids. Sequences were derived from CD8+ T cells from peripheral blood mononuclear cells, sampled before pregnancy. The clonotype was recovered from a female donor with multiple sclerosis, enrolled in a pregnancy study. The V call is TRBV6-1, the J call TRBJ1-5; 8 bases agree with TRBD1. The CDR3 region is CASSLTGVGQPQHF. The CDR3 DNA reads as TGTGCCAGCAGTCTGACAGGGGTGGGGCAGCCCCAGCATTTT.